What follows are 21 T cell receptor beta chains derived from one specimen sequenced in a study of regulatory T cells in long-lasting Graves disease. Time point described: newly diagnosed GD, antithyroid drugs for less than 3 months. TCR sequences were obtained from RNA taken from PBMCs. CDR3-region Arm-PCR and iRepertoire HTBI primers produced the TCR beta libraries. In TCRdb, the multiplex PCR reads were re-called with MiXCR into one record per CDR3 protein. The table lists around 320,000 distinct CDR3 sequences, around 17% of them singletons. The same data also went into a second study, on T cells in Graves' hyperthyroidism and ophthalmopathy.

The specimen comprised peripheral blood mononuclear cells (PBMCs), sampled at new diagnosis, from a patient treated with antithyroid drugs. These receptors originate from a man aged 40-50 years with Graves disease.

This clonotype was observed a handful of times. A much larger clonotype is one base distant, so this may be a read error. The chain links TRBV12-3 or TRBV12-4 to TRBJ2-7; 8 bases are a match to TRBD1. The CDR3 runs 19 residues. V gave up 4 bases and J gave up 6 bases; unmatched junction bases: 23. CDR3 sequence (DNA): TGTGCCAGCAGTTCGGCGCCCCGGTTTGGCGACAGGGGTTCACGCGAGCAGTACTTC. Amino acids: CASSSAPRFGDRGSREQYF.

This clonotype was observed a single time. The V gene is TRBV29-1, the J gene TRBJ2-3, with 7 bases identical to TRBD2. Germline V gives CDR1 SQVTM, CDR2 ANQGSEA. CDR3 length: 13 residues. Losses at the gene ends were 6 bases for V and 2 bases for J; bases not matched to a gene: 5. CDR3 nucleotides: TGCAGCGTCTTCGCGGGGGACACAGATACGCAGTATTTT. Protein: CSVFAGDTDTQYF.

This clonotype was observed many times. The chain employs TRBV9 and TRBJ1-3; D is ambiguous. This CDR3 comprises 11 residues. The germline V gene has CDR1 SGDLS and CDR2 YYNGEE. Trimming removed 4 bases at V and 6 bases at J, with 5 bases between. This chain's CDR3 is CASSSPNTIYF. CDR3 DNA sequence: TGTGCCAGCAGCTCCCCAAACACCATATATTTT. The full variable domain, completed using reference TRBV9 and TRBJ1-3, is DSGVTQTPKHLITATGQRVTLRCSPRSGDLSVYWYQQSLDQGLQFLIQYYNGEERAKGNILERFSAQQFPDLHSELNLSSLELGDSALYFCASSSPNTIYFGEGSWLTVV.

V and J are TRBV18 and TRBJ1-2, with D possibly TRBD1 on 6 matching bases. V lost 6 bases and J lost 8, with 19 bases in between. Germline loops: CDR1 KGHSH, CDR2 LQKENI. CDR3 length: 14 residues. The CDR3, as DNA: TGTGCCAGCTCGTCGGGACAAGGGGCCCTGGGCTACACCTTC. Translation: CASSSGQGALGYTF.

Many counts were recorded for this clonotype. The chain employs TRBV28 and TRBJ2-5, with D possibly matching TRBD1 (5 bases). CDR3 length: 13 residues. Germline CDR1 and CDR2: MDHEN and SYDVKM. V was trimmed by 8 bases and J by 2 bases, leaving 12 bases between them. CDR3 bases: TGTGCCAGCTACTCTGGGGCGCAAGAGACCCAGTACTTC. This gives the protein CASYSGAQETQYF.

This clonotype has ten or more counts. This sequence joins TRBV9 and TRBJ1-1; 9 bases match TRBD1. The CDR3 runs to 15 residues. The germline gives CDR1 SGDLS, CDR2 YYNGEE. With V trimmed by 0 bases and J by 4 bases, 4 bases remained unmatched. The CDR3 protein is CASSVEGQGGTEAFF. CDR3 in DNA: TGTGCCAGCAGCGTAGAGGGACAGGGCGGCACTGAAGCTTTCTTT.

Regarding this clonotype: A much larger clone sits a single nucleotide away, making a read error possible. No conserved phenylalanine or tryptophan ends this CDR3, so it is likely a read error. The chain carries TRBV12-3 or TRBV12-4 and TRBJ2-7; tentative D call: TRBD1 (5 bases). The CDR3 covers 15 residues. Trimming removed 4 bases from V and 4 bases from J, with 17 bases in between. This CDR3 reads CASSSRTRQLYEQYL. The CDR3 DNA is TGTGCCAGCAGTTCCCGGACGCGACAGCTTTACGAGCAGTACCTC.

This clonotype was counted ten times or more. CDR3 nucleotide sequence: TGTGCCAGCTTCCGGCGGGTTGGCGCAGATACGCAGTATTTT. The encoded protein is CASFRRVGADTQYF. This chain uses TRBV27 with TRBJ2-3, with D possibly matching TRBD2 (5 bases). Germline V gene lookup returns CDR1 MNHEY and CDR2 SMNVEV (reference sequence). CDR3 length: 14 residues. V was shortened by 8 bases and J by 4 bases, with 16 bases between the two germline ends.

This clonotype was detected ten times or more. The genes are TRBV2 and TRBJ1-5; D perhaps matches TRBD1 (6 bases). Germline CDR1 reads SNHLY; CDR2 reads FYNNEI. This CDR3 region has 17 residues. Trimming stripped 2 bases from V and 4 bases from J, with 18 bases between. The CDR3 spells CASSERGGWYRNQPQHF. In nucleotides, the CDR3 is TGTGCCAGCAGTGAACGAGGGGGGTGGTACAGAAATCAGCCCCAGCATTTT.

The chain is built from TRBV5-1 and TRBJ2-5, with 9 bases matching TRBD1. The length of the CDR3 is 16 residues. Germline CDR1 reads SGHRS; CDR2 reads YFSETQ. The V and J ends lost 4 bases and 5 bases, in that order; junction bases with no gene match: 12. CDR3 DNA sequence: TGCGCCAGCAGCCGGACCCCGGGACAGGGTTGGGAGACCCAGTACTTC. This encodes CASSRTPGQGWETQYF.

Worth noting for this clonotype: A read error may explain this, as a much larger clone is one base away. The genes are TRBV7-9 and TRBJ2-1; D remains ambiguous. The CDR3 has 11 amino acids. CDR1 is SEHNR and CDR2 is FQNEAQ in the germline V gene (reference sequence). The CDR3: CASTSEGEQSF. As DNA, the CDR3 is TGTGCCAGCACCTCGGAAGGAGAGCAGTCCTTC.

This clonotype was observed a few times. This chain links TRBV7-2 with TRBJ1-4; no clear D gene. The V and J ends lost 3 bases and 5 bases respectively, with 13 bases between them. The germline V gene encodes CDR1 SGHTA and CDR2 FQGNSA. CDR3 length equals 15 residues. The DNA of the CDR3 is TGTGCCAGCAGCTTGGTCTCAGGCCCCAATGAAAAACTGTTTTTT. Its protein product is CASSLVSGPNEKLFF.

J is TRBJ2-7 and V is TRBV6-9; 11 bases fit TRBD1. The V gene's germline CDR1 is MNHGY and CDR2 SVAAGI. The V gene end was trimmed by 3 bases and the J gene end by 7 bases; junction bases not matched to a gene: 11. The CDR3 has 16 residues. CDR3 nucleotide sequence: TGTGCCAGCAGTTACCCGGGACAGGGGGGTCGGGGAGAGCAGTACTTC. Protein: CASSYPGQGGRGEQYF.

V and J are TRBV7-2 and TRBJ2-7; 10 positions agree with TRBD2. The germline gives CDR1 SGHTA, CDR2 FQGNSA. Trimming cost V 2 bases and J 4 bases; bases outside gene matches: 8. CDR3 length: 16 amino acids. The CDR3 region is CASSLRTPGLAYEQYF. The CDR3 DNA reads as TGTGCCAGCAGCTTAAGGACGCCGGGACTAGCGTACGAGCAGTACTTC.

This clonotype was seen more than once but under ten times. The rearrangement joins TRBV7-9 to TRBJ1-6, with D unresolved. The germline CDR1 and CDR2 sequences are SEHNR and FQNEAQ (reference sequence). V shed 3 bases and J shed 7 bases, with 7 bases lying between them. The CDR3 length is 13 residues. CDR3 coding DNA: TGTGCCAGCAGCTTGGACGGAAATTCACCCCTCCACTTT. This codes for CASSLDGNSPLHF.

This chain links TRBV10-3 with TRBJ1-6; perhaps TRBD1 as D (5 bases). This CDR3 is built from 13 residues. CDR1 is ENHRY and CDR2 is SYGVKD in the germline V gene. Trimming pared 4 bases from V and 7 bases from J, leaving 8 bases between. The CDR3 here is CAISGGRNSPLHF. In DNA, the CDR3 is TGTGCCATCAGTGGGGGCCGGAATTCACCCCTCCACTTT.

There are many counts of this clonotype. The CDR3 protein is CASRVIDNSPLHF. The CDR3 region has the DNA TGTGCCAGCAGGGTCATTGATAATTCACCCCTCCACTTT. The chain links TRBV12-3 or TRBV12-4 to TRBJ1-6, with unresolved D. V was cut by 6 bases and J by 5 bases, with 8 bases left in between. The CDR3 extends over 13 amino acids.

This clonotype was seen only a few times. This may come from a read error, since a much larger clone is one base off. The chain joins TRBV7-2 to TRBJ2-2; unclear D gene. This CDR3 region has 12 residues. V lost 5 bases and J 3 bases, leaving 4 bases between the germline ends. Germline lookup yields CDR1 SGHTA and CDR2 FQGNSA. The CDR3 loop is CASSIDTGELFF. In DNA, the CDR3 is TGTGCCAGCAGCATTGACACCGGGGAGCTGTTTTTT.

V usage is TRBV11-3 and J usage is TRBJ2-2; D might be TRBD2 (5 bases). The CDR3 sequence is 16 residues long. Germline V gives CDR1 SGHNT, CDR2 YENEEA. V was shortened by 5 bases and J by 2 bases, with 15 bases between the two germline ends. In DNA, the CDR3 is TGTGCCAGCAGCCTCAGGAGGACGCGAAACACCGGGGAGCTGTTTTTT. This translates into CASSLRRTRNTGELFF.

This clonotype has at least ten counts. The chain combines TRBV7-8 with TRBJ2-3; weak D call: TRBD2 (6 bases). In germline, CDR1 is SGHVS, CDR2 FQNEAQ. The CDR3 contains 16 residues. V shed 8 bases and J shed 2 bases, with 20 bases lying between them. The CDR3 DNA sequence: TGTGCCAGCTCCCTAGCGAGTATCCTTTTCACAGATACGCAGTATTTT. It is translated as CASSLASILFTDTQYF. Full variable domain (rest looked up from reference TRBV7-8 and TRBJ2-3): GAGVSQSPRYKVAKRGQDVALRCDPISGHVSLFWYQQALGQGPEFLTYFQNEAQLDKSGLPSDRFFAERPEGSVSTLKIQRTQQEDSAVYLCASSLASILFTDTQYFGPGTRLTVL.

This clonotype appeared once. The junction does not match germline at one end; this may be a read error. The chain carries TRBV2 and TRBJ1-4; no clear D gene. The germline V gene has CDR1 SNHLY and CDR2 FYNNEI. This CDR3 region has 15 residues. CDR3 region: CASSEVAYSGKKLVF. The CDR3 DNA reads as TGTGCCAGCAGTGAAGTCGCCTACAGTGGTAAAAAACTGGTTTTT.